Below are 9 T cell receptor beta chains sequenced from a single sample in a study of control samples from healthy donors and cancer patients. Method: immunoSEQ multiplex PCR; TCRdb's copy keeps in-frame clones and lacks some. The sample contains fewer than 200,000 clones, 85% to 95% of which appear only once. Sequencing was carried out using blood. These receptors were taken from a woman between 55 and 75 years old in good health.

V is TRBV24-1 and J is TRBJ1-6; no reliable D call. CDR3 length: 12 residues. Germline-derived CDR1 and CDR2 are KGHDR and SFDVKD. The V end lost 7 bases, the J end lost 9 bases, and 9 bases lay between the germline ends. Here the CDR3 DNA reads TGTGCCACCAGGGACTTGGGTTCACCCCTCCACTTT. Translation: CATRDLGSPLHF.

V and J are TRBV4-3 and TRBJ1-5; no firm D call. Germline V gene lookup returns CDR1 LGHNA and CDR2 YSLEER. V was clipped by 4 bases and J by 0 bases, with 10 bases between them. The CDR3 runs 15 residues. This CDR3 is CASSPEWHSNQPQHF. Here the CDR3 DNA reads TGCGCCAGCAGCCCCGAATGGCATAGCAATCAGCCCCAGCATTTT.

This chain's CDR3 is CASSIVGPGQGDYGYTF. The CDR3 coding sequence is TGTGCCAGTAGTATAGTGGGCCCGGGACAGGGAGACTATGGCTACACCTTC. The gene calls are TRBV19 and TRBJ1-2, with 9 bases fitting TRBD1. V shed 1 base, J shed 3 bases, and the junction held 9 bases outside the gene matches. The CDR3 is 17 amino acids. CDR1 and CDR2 from the germline V gene are LNHDA and SQIVND (reference sequence).

This clone was detected only once. The J gene is TRBJ2-7, the V gene TRBV4-1; D is perhaps TRBD2 (6 bases). Germline loops: CDR1 MGHRA, CDR2 YSYEKL. V was pared by 3 bases and J by 2 bases, with 11 bases between. The CDR3 has 14 amino acids. The CDR3 DNA reads as TGCGCCAGCAGCCAGCCGGGCGGGGCCTACGAGCAGTACTTC. Translating it yields CASSQPGGAYEQYF.

The CDR3 region has the DNA TGTGCCAGTAGTACAGCCGGTGGGACAGGTAGGAGACAGCCCCAGCATTTT. Protein: CASSTAGGTGRRQPQHF. The chain employs TRBV19 and TRBJ1-5; 8 bases match TRBD1. J was trimmed by 7 bases and V by 4 bases; bases with no gene match: 15. The CDR3 consists of 17 residues. CDR1 LNHDA and CDR2 SQIVND come from the germline V gene (reference sequence).

This clone came up once. The chain employs TRBV6-5 and TRBJ2-7; weak D call: TRBD1 (6 bases). Trimming took off 3 bases at V and 5 bases at J, with 14 bases between the two ends. This CDR3 region has 14 residues. The germline V gene encodes CDR1 MNHEY and CDR2 SVGAGI. CDR3 in DNA: TGTGCCAGCAGTTATGGGACAAAATGGGACGAGCAGTACTTC. Protein: CASSYGTKWDEQYF.

J is TRBJ1-2 and V is TRBV9; 7 bases match TRBD1. The V gene's germline CDR1 is SGDLS and CDR2 YYNGEE. This CDR3 region has 14 residues. The trim removed 2 bases at V and 6 bases at J, leaving 7 bases unmatched. The CDR3 loop reads CASSVDRALDGYTF. Here the CDR3 DNA reads TGTGCCAGCAGCGTCGACAGGGCTCTGGATGGCTACACCTTC.

The V gene is TRBV10-3, the J gene TRBJ1-5; D possibly corresponds to TRBD1 (5 bases). The CDR3 spans 13 residues. V was cut by 6 bases and J by 1 base, with 7 bases left in between. CDR1 and CDR2 (germline): ENHRY, SYGVKD. CDR3 sequence reads: CAIRRDSNQPQHF. CDR3 sequence (DNA): TGTGCCATCAGGCGGGACAGCAATCAGCCCCAGCATTTT.

The chain couples TRBV27 to TRBJ1-1; unclear D gene. The germline V gene has CDR1 MNHEY and CDR2 SMNVEV (reference sequence). CDR3 length: 14 residues. V was pared by 4 bases and J by 1 base, with 10 bases between. The CDR3 spells CASSSPDKNTEAFF. In DNA, the CDR3 is TGTGCCAGCAGTTCCCCTGACAAGAACACTGAAGCTTTCTTT.